This T cell receptor (beta chain) is from a study of cytomegalovirus exposure and HLA in healthy donors. Study results and limitations: Follow-up analysis found HLA locus-dependent TCR association rates, highest for DRB1 and lowest for HLA-C. Most subjects had HLA-A and HLA-B alleles reportedly predicted accurately by TCR beta sequences. Researchers catalogued about 160 TCR beta chains as cytomegalovirus-associated. The authors later linked a missense DCLRE1C variant to TCR beta V- and J-gene trimming.

V was pared by 2 bases and J by 4 bases, with 3 bases of the junction left unmatched. The CDR3 spans 16 residues. Germline CDR1 SEHNR, CDR2 FQNEAQ (reference sequence). PCR employed 60 Vbeta and 13 Jbeta primers. TCRdb keeps only in-frame clones here, not all; method: immunoSEQ multiplex PCR. The sample has 150,000 to 200,000 clones; 55% to 80% are singletons. Comment on this clone: No antigen is known for it.

Sequences were obtained from PBMCs. The origin of this receptor is a woman aged 18-30 years in good health and CMV-seropositive. V is TRBV7-9 and J is TRBJ1-4; 11 bases are a match to TRBD1. The CDR3 is CASSLRTGGHNEKLFF. DNA for the CDR3: TGTGCCAGCAGCTTACGGACAGGGGGCCATAATGAAAAACTGTTTTTT.